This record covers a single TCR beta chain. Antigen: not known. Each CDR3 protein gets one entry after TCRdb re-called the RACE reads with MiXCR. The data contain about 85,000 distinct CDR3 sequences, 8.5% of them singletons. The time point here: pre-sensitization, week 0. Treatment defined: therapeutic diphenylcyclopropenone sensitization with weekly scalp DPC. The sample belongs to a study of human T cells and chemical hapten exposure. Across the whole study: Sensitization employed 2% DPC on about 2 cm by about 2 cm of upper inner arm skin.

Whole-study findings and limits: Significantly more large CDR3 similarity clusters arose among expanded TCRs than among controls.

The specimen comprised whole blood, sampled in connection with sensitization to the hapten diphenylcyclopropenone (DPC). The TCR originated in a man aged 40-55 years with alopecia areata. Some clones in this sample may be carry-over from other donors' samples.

The CDR3 DNA reads as TGTGCCAGCAGTTTACCGTCCTCGATAGGGGGTGGTGGAGCTTTCTTT. Translating gives CASSLPSSIGGGGAFF. The V call is TRBV28, the J call TRBJ1-1; perhaps TRBD1 as D (6 bases). The CDR3 sequence is 16 residues long. CDR1 is MDHEN and CDR2 is SYDVKM in the germline V gene. Between the trimmed V and J ends, which lost 2 bases and 10 bases, there was a span of 23 bases. Full variable domain (outside the CDR3, taken from reference TRBV28 and TRBJ1-1): DVKVTQSSRYLVKRTGEKVFLECVQDMDHENMFWYRQDPGLGLRLIYFSYDVKMKEKGDIPEGYSVSREKKERFSLILESASTNQTSMYLCASSLPSSIGGGGAFFGQGTRLTVV.